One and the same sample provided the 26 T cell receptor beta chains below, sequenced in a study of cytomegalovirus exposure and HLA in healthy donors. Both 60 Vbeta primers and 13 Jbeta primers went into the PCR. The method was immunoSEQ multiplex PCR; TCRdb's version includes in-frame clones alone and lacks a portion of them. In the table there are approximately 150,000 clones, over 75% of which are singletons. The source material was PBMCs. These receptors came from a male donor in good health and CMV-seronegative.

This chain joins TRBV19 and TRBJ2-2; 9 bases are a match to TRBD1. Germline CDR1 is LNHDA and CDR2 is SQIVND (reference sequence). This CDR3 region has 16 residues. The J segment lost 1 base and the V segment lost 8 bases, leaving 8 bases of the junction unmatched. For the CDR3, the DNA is TGTGCCAGTTCATACAGGGGGCAGGTGAACACCGGGGAGCTGTTTTTT. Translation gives CASSYRGQVNTGELFF.

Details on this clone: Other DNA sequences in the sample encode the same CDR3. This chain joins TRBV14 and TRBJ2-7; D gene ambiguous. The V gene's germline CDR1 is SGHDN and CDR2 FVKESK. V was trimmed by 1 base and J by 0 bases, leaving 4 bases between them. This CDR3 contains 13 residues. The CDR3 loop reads CASSQGSSYEQYF. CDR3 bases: TGTGCCAGCAGCCAAGGGAGCTCCTACGAGCAGTACTTC.

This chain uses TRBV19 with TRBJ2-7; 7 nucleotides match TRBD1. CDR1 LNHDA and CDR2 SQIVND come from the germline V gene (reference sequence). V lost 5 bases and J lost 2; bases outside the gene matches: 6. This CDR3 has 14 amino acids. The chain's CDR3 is CASSSRQGTYEQYF. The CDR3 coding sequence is TGTGCCAGTAGTTCCAGACAGGGCACCTACGAGCAGTACTTC.

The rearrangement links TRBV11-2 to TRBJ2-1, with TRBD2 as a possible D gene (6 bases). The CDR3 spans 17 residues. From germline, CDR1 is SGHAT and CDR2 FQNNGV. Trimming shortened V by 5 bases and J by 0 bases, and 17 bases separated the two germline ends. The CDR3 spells CASSAQRGLFSYNEQFF. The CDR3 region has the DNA TGTGCCAGCAGCGCACAAAGGGGACTCTTCTCCTACAATGAGCAGTTCTTC.

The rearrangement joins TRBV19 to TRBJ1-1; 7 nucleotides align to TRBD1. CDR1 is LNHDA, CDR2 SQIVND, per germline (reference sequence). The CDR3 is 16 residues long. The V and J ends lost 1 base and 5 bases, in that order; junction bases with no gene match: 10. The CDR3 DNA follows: TGTGCCAGTAGTATAGGGGCAGGGGGGTATACTACTGAAGCTTTCTTT. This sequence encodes CASSIGAGGYTTEAFF.

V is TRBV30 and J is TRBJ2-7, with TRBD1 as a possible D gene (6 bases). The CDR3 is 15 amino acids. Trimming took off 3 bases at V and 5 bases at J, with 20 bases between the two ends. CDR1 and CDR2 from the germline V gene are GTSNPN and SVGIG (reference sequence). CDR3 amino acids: CAWRTRRGSSDEQYF. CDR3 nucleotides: TGTGCCTGGAGAACGCGAAGGGGGTCAAGCGACGAGCAGTACTTC.

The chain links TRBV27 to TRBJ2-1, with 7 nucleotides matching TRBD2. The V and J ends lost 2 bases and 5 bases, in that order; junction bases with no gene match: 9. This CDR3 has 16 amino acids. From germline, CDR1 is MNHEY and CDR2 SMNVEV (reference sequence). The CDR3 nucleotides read TGTGCCAGCAGTTTAGGCCGGCGGGAGTCACACAATGAGCAGTTCTTC. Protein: CASSLGRRESHNEQFF.

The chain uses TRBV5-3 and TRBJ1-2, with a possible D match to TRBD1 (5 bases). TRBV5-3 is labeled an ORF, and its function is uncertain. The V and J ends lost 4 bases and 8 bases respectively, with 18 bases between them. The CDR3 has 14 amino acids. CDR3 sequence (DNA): TGTGCCAGAAGCCCGGGCGGCAGGGTGCGGGGCTACACCTTC. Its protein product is CARSPGGRVRGYTF.

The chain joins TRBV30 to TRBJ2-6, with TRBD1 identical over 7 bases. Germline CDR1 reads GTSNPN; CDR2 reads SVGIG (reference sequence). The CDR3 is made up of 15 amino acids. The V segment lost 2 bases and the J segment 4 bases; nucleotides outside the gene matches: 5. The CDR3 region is CAWSTTGLGANVLTF. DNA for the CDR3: TGTGCCTGGAGTACGACAGGGTTGGGGGCCAACGTCCTGACTTTC.

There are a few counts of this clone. The CDR3 loop is CASSLEEGPNTEAFF. Here the CDR3 DNA reads TGCGCCAGCAGCTTGGAGGAGGGACCGAACACTGAAGCTTTCTTT. V usage is TRBV5-1 and J usage is TRBJ1-1; D may be TRBD1 (5 bases). The CDR3 consists of 15 residues. Trimming shortened V by 0 bases and J by 1 base, and 10 bases separated the two germline ends. Germline V gene sequence: CDR1 SGHRS, CDR2 YFSETQ.

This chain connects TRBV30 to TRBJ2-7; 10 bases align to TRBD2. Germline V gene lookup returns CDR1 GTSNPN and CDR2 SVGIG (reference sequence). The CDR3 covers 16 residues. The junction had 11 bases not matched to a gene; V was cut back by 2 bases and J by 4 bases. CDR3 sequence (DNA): TGTGCCTGGAGTTCACTAGCGGGGTACTTAGGGTACGAGCAGTACTTC. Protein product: CAWSSLAGYLGYEQYF. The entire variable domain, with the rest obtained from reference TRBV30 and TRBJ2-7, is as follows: SQTIHQWPATLVQPVGSPLSLECTVEGTSNPNLYWYRQAAGRGLQLLFYSVGIGQISSEVPQNLSASRPQDRQFILSSKKLLLSDSGFYLCAWSSLAGYLGYEQYFGPGTRLTVT.

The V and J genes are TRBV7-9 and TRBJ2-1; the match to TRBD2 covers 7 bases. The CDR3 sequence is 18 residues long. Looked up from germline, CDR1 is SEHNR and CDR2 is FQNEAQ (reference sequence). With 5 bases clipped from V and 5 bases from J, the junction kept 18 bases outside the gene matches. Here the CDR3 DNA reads TGTGCCAGCAGCCGGGGGGAGTATGCGGGAGTGAGCCACAATGAGCAGTTCTTC. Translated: CASSRGEYAGVSHNEQFF.

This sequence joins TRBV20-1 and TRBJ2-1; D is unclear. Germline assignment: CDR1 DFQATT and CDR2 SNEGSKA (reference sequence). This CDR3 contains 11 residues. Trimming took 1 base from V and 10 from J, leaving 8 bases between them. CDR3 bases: TGCAGTGCTAGAGGTTTCCGGGAGCAGTTCTTC. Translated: CSARGFREQFF.

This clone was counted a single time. Here the CDR3 DNA reads TGTGCCAGCACCCAAGACGGGACAGGGGGTACCTACAATGAGCAGTTCTTC. Protein product: CASTQDGTGGTYNEQFF. The V gene is TRBV9, the J gene TRBJ2-1; 11 nucleotides match TRBD1. The CDR3 sequence is 17 residues long. CDR1 and CDR2 (germline): SGDLS, YYNGEE. Unmatched junction bases numbered 10, after V lost 6 bases and J lost 2 bases.

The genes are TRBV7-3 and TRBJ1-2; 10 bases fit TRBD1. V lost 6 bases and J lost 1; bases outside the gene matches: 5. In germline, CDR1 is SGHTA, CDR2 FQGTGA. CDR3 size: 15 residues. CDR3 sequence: CASRGTGDNNYGYTF. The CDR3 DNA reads TGTGCCAGCAGAGGGACAGGGGATAATAACTATGGCTACACCTTC.

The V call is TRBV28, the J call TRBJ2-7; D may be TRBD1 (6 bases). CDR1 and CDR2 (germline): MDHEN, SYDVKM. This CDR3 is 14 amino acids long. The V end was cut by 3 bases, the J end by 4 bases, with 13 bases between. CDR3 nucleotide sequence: TGTGCCAGCAGTTTTGGTCAGGGGCGGTACGAGCAGTACTTC. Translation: CASSFGQGRYEQYF.

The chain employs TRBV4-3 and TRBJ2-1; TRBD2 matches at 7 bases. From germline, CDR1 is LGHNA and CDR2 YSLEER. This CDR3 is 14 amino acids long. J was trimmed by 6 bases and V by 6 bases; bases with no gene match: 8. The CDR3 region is CASSRLAVPNEQFF. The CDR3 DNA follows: TGCGCCAGCAGTCGACTAGCTGTGCCCAATGAGCAGTTCTTC.

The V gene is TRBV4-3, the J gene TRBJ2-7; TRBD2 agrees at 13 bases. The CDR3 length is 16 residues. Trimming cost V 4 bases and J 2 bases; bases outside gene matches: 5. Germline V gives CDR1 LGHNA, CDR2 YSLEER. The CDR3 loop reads CASSPYGLAGAYEQYF. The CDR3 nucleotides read TGCGCCAGCAGCCCCTACGGACTAGCGGGAGCCTACGAGCAGTACTTC.

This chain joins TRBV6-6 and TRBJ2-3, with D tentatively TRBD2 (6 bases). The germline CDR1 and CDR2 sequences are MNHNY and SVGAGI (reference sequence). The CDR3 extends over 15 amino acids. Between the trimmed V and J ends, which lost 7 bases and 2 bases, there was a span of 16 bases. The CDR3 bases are TGTGCCAGCATACCAACGGGACTCTTCACAGATACGCAGTATTTT. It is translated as CASIPTGLFTDTQYF.

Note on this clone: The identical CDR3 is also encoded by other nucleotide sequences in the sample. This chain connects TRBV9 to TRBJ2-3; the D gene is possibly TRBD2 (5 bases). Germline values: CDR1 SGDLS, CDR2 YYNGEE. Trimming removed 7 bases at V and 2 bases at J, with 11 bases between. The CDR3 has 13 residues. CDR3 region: CASAPGNTDTQYF. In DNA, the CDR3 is TGTGCCAGCGCGCCGGGGAACACAGATACGCAGTATTTT.

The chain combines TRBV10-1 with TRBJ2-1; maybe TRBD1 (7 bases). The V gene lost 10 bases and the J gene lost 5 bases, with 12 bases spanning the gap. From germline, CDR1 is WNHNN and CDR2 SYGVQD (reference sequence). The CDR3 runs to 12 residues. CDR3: CATGQRDNEQFF. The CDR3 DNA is TGCGCCACGGGACAGCGGGACAATGAGCAGTTCTTC.

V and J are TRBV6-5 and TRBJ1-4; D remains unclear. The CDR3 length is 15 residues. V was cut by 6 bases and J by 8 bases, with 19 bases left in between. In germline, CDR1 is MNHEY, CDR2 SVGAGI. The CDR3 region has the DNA TGTGCCAGCAGGGCGAGAGAGGGAGAGTGGGAAAAACTGTTTTTT. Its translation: CASRAREGEWEKLFF.

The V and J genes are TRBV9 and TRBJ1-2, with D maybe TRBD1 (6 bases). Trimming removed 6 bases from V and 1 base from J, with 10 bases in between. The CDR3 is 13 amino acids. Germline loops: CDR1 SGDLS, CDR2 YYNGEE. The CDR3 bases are TGTGCCAGCATAGGACAGAGTAACTATGGCTACACCTTC. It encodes CASIGQSNYGYTF.

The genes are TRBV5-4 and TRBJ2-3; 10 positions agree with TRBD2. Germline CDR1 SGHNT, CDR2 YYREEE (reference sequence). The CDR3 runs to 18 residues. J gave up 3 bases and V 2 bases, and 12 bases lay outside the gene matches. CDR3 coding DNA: TGTGCCAGCAGCTTAGCTAGCGGGAGCCTGGTTTGGACAGATACGCAGTATTTT. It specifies CASSLASGSLVWTDTQYF.

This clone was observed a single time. This CDR3 is CASSLKSGPYEQYF. Here the CDR3 DNA reads TGTGCCAGCAGTTTAAAAAGTGGGCCCTACGAGCAGTACTTC. The chain is built from TRBV7-2 and TRBJ2-7; no firm D call. Germline CDR1 SGHTA, CDR2 FQGNSA. V was cut by 6 bases and J by 2 bases, with 14 bases left in between. This CDR3 is 14 amino acids long.

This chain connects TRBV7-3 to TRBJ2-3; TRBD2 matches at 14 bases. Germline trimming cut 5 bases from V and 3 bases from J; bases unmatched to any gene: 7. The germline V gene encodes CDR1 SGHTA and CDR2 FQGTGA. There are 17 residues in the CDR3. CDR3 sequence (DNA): TGTGCCAGCAGCCCCCCGACTAGCGGGAGGGCAACAGATACGCAGTATTTT. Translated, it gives CASSPPTSGRATDTQYF.